Listed below are T cell receptor beta chains from one sample, sequenced in a study of naive and memory T cell subsets. MiXCR was run by TCRdb on the UMI-ligation and nested PCR reads, yielding one entry per CDR3 protein. The sample has fewer than 150,000 distinct CDR3 sequences, approximately 21% seen once. The sequencing sample was made of naive CD8+ T cells from blood. These receptors were obtained from a human donor in good health. CDR3s include the opening cysteine and the closing phenylalanine or tryptophan. Each record gives: clone size, D gene, J gene, V gene, CDR3 protein, CDR3 DNA. A D gene is named only where the DNA matches it firmly. Rows give clone size only sometimes, using once, few, many, or a class for an expanded clone.

size: few
D: .
J: TRBJ2-7
V: TRBV29-1
CDR3: CSVESGGDLYEQYF
DNA: TGCAGCGTTGAATCCGGGGGAGATCTCTACGAGCAGTACTTC

size: many
D: TRBD1
J: TRBJ2-5
V: TRBV29-1
CDR3: CSVELLRTGDIQETQYF
DNA: TGCAGCGTTGAATTACTGAGAACAGGGGACATTCAAGAGACCCAGTACTTC

size: .
D: .
J: TRBJ2-3
V: TRBV11-2
CDR3: CASSLPGIADTQYF
DNA: TGTGCCAGCAGCTTACCAGGGATCGCAGATACGCAGTATTTT

size: .
D: TRBD1
J: TRBJ2-1
V: TRBV5-6
CDR3: CASTLTGDNEQFF
DNA: TGTGCCAGCACCCTCACAGGGGACAATGAGCAGTTCTTC

size: .
D: .
J: TRBJ1-1
V: TRBV19
CDR3: CASSIDLDTNTEAFF
DNA: TGTGCCAGTAGTATAGATTTGGACACGAACACTGAAGCTTTCTTT

size: .
D: TRBD2
J: TRBJ2-1
V: TRBV28
CDR3: CASSLAGAENEQFF
DNA: TGTGCCAGCAGTTTGGCGGGAGCGGAGAATGAGCAGTTCTTC

size: .
D: TRBD1
J: TRBJ2-7
V: TRBV12-3/TRBV12-4
CDR3: CASSLGTGLEEQYF
DNA: TGTGCCAGCAGTTTAGGGACAGGGTTGGAAGAGCAGTACTTC

size: .
D: .
J: TRBJ1-5
V: TRBV7-8
CDR3: CASTRGGQPQHF
DNA: TGTGCCAGCACCCGGGGGGGTCAGCCCCAGCATTTT

size: .
D: TRBD2
J: TRBJ2-1
V: TRBV20-1
CDR3: CSARDAREGSYNEQFF
DNA: TGCAGTGCTAGAGATGCGCGGGAGGGGTCCTACAATGAGCAGTTCTTC

size: few
D: TRBD1
J: TRBJ2-7
V: TRBV4-1
CDR3: CASSQRDSTPSYEQYF
DNA: TGCGCCAGCAGCCAACGGGACAGTACACCCTCCTACGAGCAGTACTTC

size: many
D: .
J: TRBJ2-3
V: TRBV6-6
CDR3: CASSYRGVTDTQYF
DNA: TGTGCCAGCAGTTACAGGGGGGTCACAGATACGCAGTATTTT

size: .
D: .
J: TRBJ2-7
V: TRBV9
CDR3: CASGVGSGRSYEQYF
DNA: TGTGCCAGCGGCGTAGGGAGCGGTCGCTCCTACGAGCAGTACTTC

size: .
D: TRBD2
J: TRBJ2-7
V: TRBV4-1
CDR3: CASSQDGAGGVEQYF
DNA: TGCGCCAGCAGCCAAGATGGCGCGGGAGGAGTGGAGCAGTACTTC

size: .
D: .
J: TRBJ2-5
V: TRBV9
CDR3: CASSAGGMLQETQYF
DNA: TGTGCCAGCAGCGCCGGAGGGATGTTACAAGAGACCCAGTACTTC

size: .
D: .
J: TRBJ2-7
V: TRBV4-1
CDR3: CASSQDRGNSYEQYF
DNA: TGCGCCAGCAGCCAAGACAGGGGAAATTCCTACGAGCAGTACTTC

size: few
D: .
J: TRBJ1-5
V: TRBV2
CDR3: CASSEAMNSNQPQHF
DNA: TGTGCCAGCAGTGAAGCAATGAATAGCAATCAGCCCCAGCATTTT

size: .
D: TRBD1
J: TRBJ1-4
V: TRBV27
CDR3: CASRGTGVNEKLFF
DNA: TGTGCCAGCCGGGGGACAGGAGTTAATGAAAAACTGTTTTTT

size: few
D: .
J: TRBJ2-7
V: TRBV20-1
CDR3: CSAEAAGIYEQYF
DNA: TGCAGTGCTGAGGCGGCGGGGATCTACGAGCAGTACTTC

size: few
D: .
J: TRBJ2-2
V: TRBV3-1
CDR3: CASSPNGELFF
DNA: TGTGCCAGCAGCCCCAATGGGGAGCTGTTTTTT

size: few
D: TRBD2
J: TRBJ2-1
V: TRBV29-1
CDR3: CAFSGRGNEQFF
DNA: TGCGCGTTCAGCGGGAGAGGCAATGAGCAGTTCTTC

size: few
D: .
J: TRBJ2-7
V: TRBV5-5
CDR3: CASSPWAGIPYEQYF
DNA: TGTGCCAGCAGCCCCTGGGCAGGGATCCCCTACGAGCAGTACTTC

size: .
D: TRBD1
J: TRBJ2-7
V: TRBV19
CDR3: CASSMTGGYEQYF
DNA: TGTGCCAGTAGTATGACAGGGGGATACGAGCAGTACTTC

size: .
D: .
J: TRBJ2-7
V: TRBV7-2
CDR3: CASSFTGTSYEQYF
DNA: TGTGCCAGCAGCTTCACCGGGACTTCCTACGAGCAGTACTTC

size: few
D: .
J: TRBJ2-6
V: TRBV20-1
CDR3: CSARQLPSGANVLTF
DNA: TGCAGTGCTAGACAGCTACCCTCTGGGGCCAACGTCCTGACTTTC

size: .
D: TRBD1
J: TRBJ2-1
V: TRBV3-1
CDR3: CASSQDQSWDSSYNEQFF
DNA: TGTGCCAGCAGCCAAGACCAAAGCTGGGACAGCTCCTACAATGAGCAGTTCTTC

size: few
D: .
J: TRBJ2-5
V: TRBV10-3
CDR3: CAISDWLEQETQYF
DNA: TGTGCCATCAGTGATTGGCTGGAACAAGAGACCCAGTACTTC

size: few
D: .
J: TRBJ2-4
V: TRBV15
CDR3: CATSWSLGGGKNIQYF
DNA: TGTGCCACCAGCTGGTCCCTAGGGGGGGGCAAAAACATTCAGTACTTC

size: few
D: .
J: TRBJ2-1
V: TRBV15
CDR3: CATSRSPRIRSYNEQFF
DNA: TGTGCCACCAGCAGATCCCCTCGTATAAGGTCTTACAATGAGCAGTTCTTC

size: .
D: .
J: TRBJ1-4
V: TRBV29-1
CDR3: CSVSPLGDEKLFF
DNA: TGCAGCGTTTCTCCTTTGGGGGATGAAAAACTGTTTTTT

size: .
D: TRBD1
J: TRBJ2-7
V: TRBV28
CDR3: CASTPGQGGYEQYF
DNA: TGTGCCAGCACCCCGGGACAGGGTGGGTACGAGCAGTACTTC

size: .
D: TRBD2
J: TRBJ2-1
V: TRBV29-1
CDR3: CSVDGTSGSRAYNEQFF
DNA: TGCAGCGTTGACGGGACTAGCGGGAGTCGGGCGTACAATGAGCAGTTCTTC

size: few
D: .
J: TRBJ2-5
V: TRBV6-6
CDR3: CASRFSTEFEETQYF
DNA: TGTGCCAGCAGATTCTCGACGGAGTTCGAAGAGACCCAGTACTTC

size: .
D: TRBD2
J: TRBJ2-2
V: TRBV28
CDR3: CASSPLGAGGLTGELFF
DNA: TGTGCCAGCAGCCCCCTGGGAGCGGGGGGACTCACCGGGGAGCTGTTTTTT

size: few
D: .
J: TRBJ2-1
V: TRBV29-1
CDR3: CSVEEKYNEQFF
DNA: TGCAGCGTTGAAGAGAAGTACAATGAGCAGTTCTTC

size: .
D: TRBD1
J: TRBJ2-5
V: TRBV25-1
CDR3: CASSAPGTGGIETQYF
DNA: TGTGCCAGCAGCGCTCCCGGGACAGGGGGTATAGAGACCCAGTACTTC

size: few
D: .
J: TRBJ2-3
V: TRBV2
CDR3: CASSEGYPDTQYF
DNA: TGTGCCAGCAGTGAAGGGTATCCAGATACGCAGTATTTT

size: .
D: TRBD1
J: TRBJ2-3
V: TRBV7-9
CDR3: CASSLGQPAEDTQYF
DNA: TGTGCCAGCAGCTTGGGACAGCCGGCGGAAGATACGCAGTATTTT

size: few
D: .
J: TRBJ2-5
V: TRBV6-2/TRBV6-3
CDR3: CASNSGGVETQYF
DNA: TGTGCCAGCAACAGCGGTGGGGTAGAGACCCAGTACTTC

size: .
D: .
J: TRBJ2-3
V: TRBV28
CDR3: CASSLLGRRAIANTQYF
DNA: TGTGCCAGCAGTTTATTGGGCAGGAGGGCCATAGCGAATACGCAGTATTTT

size: .
D: .
J: TRBJ1-1
V: TRBV6-5
CDR3: CASSAQGTYEAFF
DNA: TGTGCCAGCAGTGCCCAGGGGACCTATGAAGCTTTCTTT

size: few
D: .
J: TRBJ2-1
V: TRBV28
CDR3: CASSLPGVLNEQFF
DNA: TGTGCCAGCAGTTTACCGGGAGTTCTGAATGAGCAGTTCTTC

size: .
D: .
J: TRBJ1-1
V: TRBV7-9
CDR3: CASSSTLNTEAFF
DNA: TGTGCCAGCAGCTCTACGCTGAACACTGAAGCTTTCTTT

size: few
D: .
J: TRBJ2-1
V: TRBV28
CDR3: CASSFPGGRVQFF
DNA: TGTGCCAGCAGTTTCCCTGGGGGGAGAGTGCAGTTCTTC

size: .
D: .
J: TRBJ1-1
V: TRBV15
CDR3: CATSRDLEKNTEAFF
DNA: TGTGCCACCAGCAGAGATTTGGAGAAGAACACTGAAGCTTTCTTT

size: few
D: TRBD2
J: TRBJ2-1
V: TRBV5-1
CDR3: CASSPTSGGGEQFF
DNA: TGCGCCAGCAGCCCTACTAGCGGGGGAGGGGAGCAGTTCTTC

size: .
D: .
J: TRBJ2-3
V: TRBV12-3/TRBV12-4
CDR3: CASSYPSRTDTQYF
DNA: TGTGCCAGCAGTTACCCGTCCCGCACAGATACGCAGTATTTT